This T cell receptor (beta chain) comes out of a study of identical twins. TCRdb independently ran MiXCR on the 5' RACE reads; one entry per CDR3 protein. The table lists 1.5 million to 2 million distinct CDR3 sequences, roughly 35% of them singletons. CDR3 length: 12 amino acids. Germline values: CDR1 DFQATT, CDR2 SNEGSKA (reference sequence). This clonotype was recorded a few times. The antigen remains unidentified. Study-level results: In drawing conclusions, the study used cross-sectional statistical analysis and did not follow the same donors. Out-of-frame beta chain sequences displayed weaker excess sharing between twins.

The receptor was derived from a newborn girl in good health. The rearrangement links TRBV20-1 to TRBJ1-1; perhaps TRBD1 as D (5 bases). Sequenced: cord blood. The CDR3 sequence is CSTGAAATEAFF. The DNA of the CDR3 is TGCAGCACAGGCGCTGCGGCCACTGAAGCTTTCTTT.